This T cell receptor beta chain was sequenced for a study of glioma-infiltrating T cells after dendritic cell vaccination. Study at large: Glioblastoma patients came from Phase I and II dendritic cell vaccination trials. At biweekly intervals, patients got three intradermal dendritic cell vaccine injections.

Input was approximately 2.2 ug genomic DNA, or all available if less. Primers: 60 V beta forward and 13 J beta reverse. Generated by immunoSEQ multiplex PCR, the TCRdb table keeps only in-frame clones and is missing some. This sample yields around 100,000 clones, of which about four fifths are seen a single time; around 12% belongs to the top ten. Germline values: CDR1 MNHEY, CDR2 SVGAGI. Deletions cut 10 bases from V and 8 bases from J, with 20 bases between. The CDR3 totals 13 residues. The chain has TRBV6-5 and TRBJ1-2, with D unresolved. This material consisted of blood, taken before dendritic cell vaccination. The source is a human donor with glioblastoma. The CDR3 is CATTPGALGGYTF. DNA of the CDR3: TGTGCCACGACTCCGGGAGCCCTGGGCGGCTACACCTTC.